The 5 T cell receptor beta chains presented below share a single source sample, sequenced in a study of T cells in Graves' hyperthyroidism and ophthalmopathy (dated by TCRdb to between 2017 and 2020). Library preparation used multiplex PCR. This sample was sequenced with an Illumina HiSeq 2000. Amplification of TCR beta CDR3 regions was carried out from RNA transcripts. For the first round of RT-PCR on the TCR CDR3, the HTBI primer set was used together with the Qiagen OneStep RT-PCR kit. TCRdb reprocessing: public reads trimmed at Q25 with fastp, clones called with MiXCR, in-frame beta chains kept. One record per CDR3 amino acid sequence lists the most common genes and DNA. This sample comprises around 420,000 distinct CDR3 sequences, roughly 13% of them detected only once. More than 4.5% of the sample is in the top ten clones. The sequencing sample was made of blood. The receptors stem from a woman aged 18-29 years with Graves' hyperthyroidism.

This clonotype has at least ten counts. The rearrangement uses TRBV28 and TRBJ2-6, with D maybe TRBD1 (6 bases). The CDR3 extends over 17 amino acids. Trimming cost V 5 bases and J 2 bases, with 16 bases left between them. The germline gives CDR1 MDHEN, CDR2 SYDVKM. The CDR3 spells CASSEQGRGTGANVLTF. CDR3 coding DNA: TGTGCCAGCAGTGAACAGGGCCGGGGTACTGGGGCCAACGTCCTGACTTTC.

This clonotype showed up many times. The chain joins TRBV2 to TRBJ2-7; the D gene is possibly TRBD2 (5 bases). The germline CDR1 and CDR2 sequences are SNHLY and FYNNEI. The CDR3 is 14 residues long. V lost 0 bases and J 4 bases, leaving 10 bases between the germline ends. The CDR3 nucleotides are TGTGCCAGCAGTGAAGCGGACTTAACGTACGAGCAGTACTTC. Translated: CASSEADLTYEQYF.

There are many counts of this clonotype. The chain employs TRBV27 and TRBJ1-2; a possible D gene is TRBD1 (5 bases). CDR3 length: 13 residues. The germline V gene has CDR1 MNHEY and CDR2 SMNVEV (reference sequence). V shed 2 bases and J shed 7 bases, with 11 bases lying between them. CDR3 coding DNA: TGTGCCAGCAGTTTAACCGGGACGGGTGGCTACACCTTC. Amino acid sequence: CASSLTGTGGYTF.

This clonotype was counted at least ten times. The genes are TRBV6-1 and TRBJ2-7; 8 nucleotides agree with TRBD2. The CDR3 is 14 residues long. The germline CDR1 and CDR2 sequences are MNHNS and SASEGT. Trimming removed 5 bases from V and 0 bases from J; junction bases left unmatched: 3. This chain's CDR3 is CASSSSGGSYEQYF. The DNA of the CDR3 is TGTGCCAGCAGTTCCAGCGGGGGCTCCTACGAGCAGTACTTC.

This clonotype was observed a handful of times. This sequence may be a read error, since a much larger clone differs from it by one base. The genes are TRBV20-1 and TRBJ1-5, with 9 bases lining up with TRBD1. Per the germline V gene, CDR1 is DFQATT and CDR2 is SNEGSKA (reference sequence). The CDR3 length is 14 residues. CDR3: CGATAGTGNQPQHF. The CDR3 DNA reads as TGCGGTGCTACCGCCGGGACAGGGAACCAGCCCCAGCATTTT.